What follows are 24 T cell receptor beta chains derived from one specimen sequenced in a study of molecular identifiers for immune sequencing clone quantification. TCRdb itself ran the PCR reads through MiXCR, one entry per CDR3 protein. The repertoire includes about 630,000 distinct CDR3 sequences, about 25% of them detected once, and 0.78% sits in the top ten. The sample comprised naive CD8+ T cells from blood, with Jurkat cell RNA spiked in. The subset denotes: FACS-sorted CD8+CD4-CCR7+CD45RA+ naive T cells. These receptors originate from a human donor in good health. Some libraries in this study had Jurkat cell RNA spiked in.

This clonotype was observed a handful of times. The chain links TRBV12-3 or TRBV12-4 to TRBJ1-2; unclear D gene. V lost 1 base to trimming and J lost 4 bases, with 7 bases between them. The CDR3 consists of 13 residues. DNA of the CDR3: TGTGCCAGCAGTTTAGTTACAGTCTATGGCTACACCTTC. This codes for CASSLVTVYGYTF.

This clonotype has a count of ten or more. The CDR3 loop is CSARSPLGYEQYF. The CDR3 nucleotides read TGCAGTGCTAGATCCCCTCTGGGCTACGAGCAGTACTTC. The rearrangement links TRBV20-1 to TRBJ2-7; D is uncertain. The CDR3 consists of 13 residues. CDR1 and CDR2 from the germline V gene are DFQATT and SNEGSKA (reference sequence). V lost 2 bases and J 3 bases, leaving 11 bases between the germline ends.

This clonotype turned up a few times. The chain is built from TRBV6-2 or TRBV6-3 and TRBJ1-5; D perhaps matches TRBD1 (6 bases). The germline V gene encodes CDR1 MNHEY and CDR2 SVGEGT. This CDR3 region has 17 residues. V lost 0 bases, J lost 3 bases, and 15 bases lay in between. CDR3 sequence reads: CASSYSATGWDNQPQHF. CDR3 bases: TGTGCCAGCAGTTACTCGGCTACAGGGTGGGACAATCAGCCCCAGCATTTT.

This clonotype has just a few counts. This clone may be a read error of a much larger clone one base away. The genes are TRBV4-1 and TRBJ2-3; D unclear. The CDR3 spans 16 residues. CDR1 and CDR2 (germline): MGHRA, YSYEKL. CDR3 loop: CAGSHQLGIPTDTQYF. CDR3 in DNA: TGCGCCGGCAGCCACCAGCTTGGGATACCCACAGATACGCAGTATTTT.

This clonotype was counted a few times. This clone may be a read error of a much larger clone one base away. The CDR3 DNA reads TGTGCCAGCAGCTTAAGGGGATCTGGGGCCGACGTCCTGACTTTC. Amino acids: CASSLRGSGADVLTF. This chain joins TRBV5-4 and TRBJ2-6, with D possibly being TRBD1 (5 bases). This CDR3 has 15 amino acids. CDR1 is SGHNT and CDR2 is YYREEE in the germline V gene (reference sequence).

This clonotype was seen more than once but under ten times. It may be a read error: a sequence one base away is much more abundant. V gene TRBV6-5 combines with J gene TRBJ2-7, with 9 bases matching TRBD1. Germline V gives CDR1 MNHEY, CDR2 SVGAGI. The CDR3 runs 14 residues. The CDR3 DNA sequence: TGTGCCAACAGTCACGGACAGGGGACCTACGAGCAGTACTTC. Amino acids: CANSHGQGTYEQYF.

This chain joins TRBV13 and TRBJ2-5; no clear D gene. Germline V gene data show CDR1 as PRHDT and CDR2 as FYEKMQ (reference sequence). This CDR3 region has 12 residues. The V end lost 5 bases, the J end lost 4 bases, and 8 bases lay between the germline ends. Here the CDR3 reads CASSPRLETQYF. CDR3 coding DNA: TGTGCCAGCAGCCCACGGTTAGAGACCCAGTACTTC.

This clonotype turned up a few times. This chain uses TRBV4-1 with TRBJ1-1; TRBD1 agrees at 8 bases. Trimming cost V 4 bases and J 6 bases; bases outside gene matches: 19. CDR3 size: 18 residues. Germline V gene sequence: CDR1 MGHRA, CDR2 YSYEKL. CDR3 protein: CASSLQTFQGAFNSEAFF. The CDR3 coding sequence is TGCGCCAGCAGCCTGCAAACGTTCCAGGGGGCGTTTAATTCTGAAGCTTTCTTT.

V usage is TRBV4-3 and J usage is TRBJ1-2; D remains unclear. From germline, CDR1 is LGHNA and CDR2 YSLEER. V lost 0 bases to trimming and J lost 1 base, with 9 bases between them. CDR3 length: 15 residues. CDR3 sequence (DNA): TGCGCCAGCAGCCAAGAGGCAGGCTTTAACTATGGCTACACCTTC. Its protein product is CASSQEAGFNYGYTF.

This clonotype has only a few counts. The chain employs TRBV27 and TRBJ1-1; 7 bases line up with TRBD1. V was pared by 5 bases and J by 4 bases, with 7 bases of the junction left unmatched. Germline CDR1 MNHEY, CDR2 SMNVEV (reference sequence). This CDR3 is built from 14 residues. In DNA, the CDR3 is TGTGCCAGCAGTCCACAGGGGTGGCCCACTGAAGCTTTCTTT. Its protein product is CASSPQGWPTEAFF.

This clonotype was picked up many times. V gene TRBV20-1 combines with J gene TRBJ1-1; perhaps TRBD1 as D (6 bases). This CDR3 has 15 residues. V was pared by 0 bases and J by 0 bases, with 11 bases between. The V gene's germline CDR1 is DFQATT and CDR2 SNEGSKA (reference sequence). Written as DNA, the CDR3 is TGCAGTGCTAGAGAAGTTGGGGGCTTGAACACTGAAGCTTTCTTT. It specifies CSAREVGGLNTEAFF.

This clonotype was seen a few times. Just one base apart from a much larger clone, this may be a read error. CDR3 in amino acids: CASSYRCLSSYEQYF. CDR3 DNA sequence: TGTGCCAGCAGCTATAGGTGCCTGAGCTCCTACGAGCAGTACTTC. The J gene is TRBJ2-7, the V gene TRBV28; D unresolved. Germline values: CDR1 MDHEN, CDR2 SYDVKM. The CDR3 spans 15 residues. Trimming shortened V by 6 bases and J by 0 bases, and 15 bases separated the two germline ends.

This clonotype was recorded at least ten times. V gene TRBV30 combines with J gene TRBJ1-1; D ambiguous. CDR1 and CDR2 from the germline V gene are GTSNPN and SVGIG (reference sequence). V dropped 4 bases and J dropped 0 bases, with 6 bases sitting between them. The CDR3 runs to 12 residues. CDR3: CAWTEVNTEAFF. In DNA form, the CDR3 reads TGTGCCTGGACAGAAGTGAACACTGAAGCTTTCTTT.

This clonotype is a singleton in its sample. CDR3 sequence reads: CSAYRQSTMNTEAFF. CDR3 in DNA: TGCAGTGCTTACAGGCAATCCACTATGAACACTGAAGCTTTCTTT. The chain joins TRBV20-1 to TRBJ1-1, with a possible D match to TRBD1 (5 bases). V lost 5 bases and J 0 bases, leaving 16 bases between the germline ends. The CDR3 loop spans 15 amino acids. Germline V gives CDR1 DFQATT, CDR2 SNEGSKA (reference sequence).

This clonotype has more than one count but fewer than ten. The chain combines TRBV7-8 with TRBJ1-4, with a weak D call TRBD1 (5 bases). The ends were cut back, 2 bases at V and 3 bases at J, with 25 bases in the middle. The germline V gene encodes CDR1 SGHVS and CDR2 FQNEAQ. The CDR3 sequence is 20 residues long. The CDR3 DNA follows: TGTGCCAGCAGCTTAAAGGGAGACCTTGGGGGACGGGCAGCTAATGAAAAACTGTTTTTT. It specifies CASSLKGDLGGRAANEKLFF.

The gene calls are TRBV5-4 and TRBJ2-7; D is unresolved. Germline CDR1 and CDR2: SGHNT and YYREEE (reference sequence). V lost 4 bases and J 3 bases, leaving 14 bases between the germline ends. The CDR3 has 14 amino acids. As DNA, the CDR3 is TGTGCCAGCAGCGTAACAGTGATTTACTACGAGCAGTACTTC. Protein sequence: CASSVTVIYYEQYF.

This clonotype has at least ten counts. The V call is TRBV19, the J call TRBJ2-3, with a possible D match to TRBD1 (6 bases). The CDR3 runs to 13 residues. The V and J ends lost 6 bases and 2 bases respectively, with 9 bases between them. Germline CDR1 reads LNHDA; CDR2 reads SQIVND (reference sequence). The CDR3 loop is CASRQGYTDTQYF. The CDR3, as DNA: TGTGCCAGTAGACAGGGATACACAGATACGCAGTATTTT.

To note about this clonotype: This may stem from a read error, because a much larger clone lies one nucleotide away. The chain combines TRBV7-9 with TRBJ1-1; 9 bases match TRBD1. CDR3 size: 14 residues. Germline CDR1 SEHNR, CDR2 FQNEAQ (reference sequence). The chain's CDR3 is CPSSLVTGGTEAFF. The CDR3 DNA reads as TGTCCCAGCAGCTTAGTGACAGGGGGCACTGAAGCTTTCTTT.

This chain connects TRBV4-1 to TRBJ2-7; 10 nucleotides match TRBD1. Germline loops: CDR1 MGHRA, CDR2 YSYEKL. CDR3 length: 14 amino acids. Trimming at V came to 4 bases and at J to 7 bases, leaving 7 bases not matched to a gene. The CDR3 spells CASSLDRGAWEQYF. The CDR3 DNA is TGCGCCAGCAGCCTGGACAGGGGGGCGTGGGAGCAGTACTTC.

This clonotype was observed many times. The V gene is TRBV7-8, the J gene TRBJ2-1, with TRBD1 matching 7 bases. Germline-derived CDR1 and CDR2 are SGHVS and FQNEAQ. V shed 0 bases, J shed 3 bases, and the junction held 5 bases outside the gene matches. This CDR3 is 16 amino acids long. The CDR3 protein is CASSLARTGLYNEQFF. The CDR3 DNA follows: TGTGCCAGCAGCTTAGCGCGGACAGGACTCTACAATGAGCAGTTCTTC.

In this sample, this clonotype turned up many times. The rearrangement links TRBV29-1 to TRBJ2-1; D may correspond to TRBD1 or TRBD2 (5 bases each). V lost 6 bases, J lost 3 bases, and 33 bases lay in between. CDR3 length: 20 residues. Germline V CDR1 and CDR2: SQVTM, ANQGSEA. CDR3 sequence: CSVRWDLTPLHRRSYNEQFF. In DNA form, the CDR3 reads TGCAGCGTACGTTGGGACCTTACGCCCCTACATCGGCGGAGCTACAATGAGCAGTTCTTC.

About this clonotype itself: Given a much more abundant clone one base away, this may be a read error. V and J are TRBV5-1 and TRBJ1-1, with 7 bases lining up with TRBD1. J was trimmed by 7 bases and V by 1 base; bases with no gene match: 7. Per germline, CDR1 SGHRS and CDR2 YFSETQ. This CDR3 has 14 amino acids. The CDR3 nucleotides are TGCGCCAGCAGCTTGTGGGGACAGTTGGTTGAAGCTTTCTTT. Translated: CASSLWGQLVEAFF.

V gene TRBV6-5 combines with J gene TRBJ2-5, with 9 positions matching TRBD1. Per the germline V gene, CDR1 is MNHEY and CDR2 is SVGAGI. Unmatched junction bases numbered 4, after V lost 6 bases and J lost 5 bases. CDR3 size: 13 residues. CDR3 in amino acids: CASRGQGPETQYF. The CDR3 DNA follows: TGTGCCAGCAGGGGACAGGGTCCCGAGACCCAGTACTTC.

This clonotype showed up just once. This may be a read error: a much more frequent sequence differs by one nucleotide. The V gene is TRBV2, the J gene TRBJ1-1, with D unresolved. V was shortened by 4 bases and J by 3 bases, with 9 bases between the two germline ends. CDR3 size: 13 residues. Germline V gene data show CDR1 as SNHLY and CDR2 as FYNNEI. CDR3 in amino acids: CASSGAEDTEAFF. In nucleotides, the CDR3 is TGTGCCAGCAGTGGGGCCGAGGACACTGAAGCTTTCTTT. The whole variable domain, remainder taken from reference TRBV2 and TRBJ1-1, is EPEVTQTPSHQVTQMGQEVILRCVPISNHLYFYWYRQILGQKVEFLVSFYNNEISEKSEIFDDQFSVERPDGSNFTLKIRSTKLEDSAMYFCASSGAEDTEAFFGQGTRLTVV.